The TCR beta chain described here comes from a study of shared clonotypes between healthy human individuals. Study conclusions and caveats: When naive CD4 clonotypes were compared across a few donors, about 4.8% were shared.

For each subset, genomic DNA was distributed in equal portions over several immunoSEQ plates. The assay was immunoSEQ multiplex PCR, and TCRdb's table has in-frame clones only and misses some. The repertoire has roughly 2,500,000 clones, roughly 93% of them found once; the top ten carry 0.36%. Germline V gene lookup returns CDR1 SGHKS and CDR2 YYEKEE (reference sequence). V was cut by 4 bases and J by 0 bases, with 11 bases left in between. The CDR3 totals 15 residues. As concerns this clone: Its antigen is currently unknown.

The chain links TRBV5-5 to TRBJ2-1; D not certain. The TCR comes from a man aged 18 to 35 in good health. Some clones in this sample may be carry-over from other donors' samples. What was sequenced was naive CD4+ T cells from PBMCs. The subset: CD45RA+ positively selected. The CDR3 DNA reads TGTGCCAGCAGCCCCACTTGGGGCTCCTACAATGAGCAGTTCTTC. Amino acid sequence: CASSPTWGSYNEQFF.